The 12 T cell receptor beta chains below all came from one sample that was sequenced in a study of beta chain features in type 1 diabetes (dated by TCRdb to the late 2010s). The library was built by means of the immunoSEQ multiplex PCR assay. All of the isolated RNA was reverse transcribed with the High Capacity cDNA Reverse Transcription Kit, so expressed TCRB transcripts were sequenced. Entries here come from immuneACCESS through TCRdb and include only in-frame sequences with V and J called. Some clones fail to appear in such tables; in the studies checked, an unresolved V gene covers under half of the shortfall, and the cause of the remainder is unknown. The sample table contains 330,000 or so clones; only one count was recorded for 14% of them. Of the sample, more than 6.5% is held by the ten largest clones. Sequences were obtained from central memory CD4+ T cells from blood. These receptors originate from a man aged 25 to 40 in good health.

J is TRBJ1-1 and V is TRBV7-9; D gene ambiguous. Trimming took off 5 bases at V and 4 bases at J, with 17 bases between the two ends. This CDR3 contains 15 residues. Germline assignment: CDR1 SEHNR and CDR2 FQNEAQ (reference sequence). CDR3 region: CASSLGRRRGTEAFF. Here the CDR3 DNA reads TGTGCCAGCAGCCTCGGACGCCGCCGGGGCACTGAAGCTTTCTTT.

This clone showed up many times. The genes are TRBV7-2 and TRBJ2-5; a possible D gene is TRBD2 (6 bases). V lost 1 base and J lost 5, with 11 bases in between. The CDR3 sequence is 14 residues long. Germline assignment: CDR1 SGHTA and CDR2 FQGNSA. The CDR3 coding sequence is TGTGCCAGCAGCTTAGGAGGAGGAGGGGAGACCCAGTACTTC. It is translated as CASSLGGGGETQYF.

The table lists this clone with a few counts. The rearrangement joins TRBV9 to TRBJ2-7; 11 bases map to TRBD2. V shed 3 bases, J shed 8 bases, and the junction held 4 bases outside the gene matches. CDR1 and CDR2 (germline): SGDLS, YYNGEE. The CDR3 spans 13 residues. In DNA, the CDR3 is TGTGCCAGCAGCGCCGCTAGCGGGGGGCAGCAGTACTTC. Its translation is CASSAASGGQQYF.

The chain carries TRBV11-3 and TRBJ2-3; 10 positions agree with TRBD1. From germline, CDR1 is SGHNT and CDR2 YENEEA. The CDR3 length is 16 residues. Unmatched junction bases numbered 9, after V lost 4 bases and J lost 5 bases. CDR3 nucleotide sequence: TGTGCCAGCAGCTCGGGGAGACAGGGGGCTGAAGATACGCAGTATTTT. Translation: CASSSGRQGAEDTQYF.

The genes are TRBV11-3 and TRBJ2-5, with 9 bases lining up with TRBD2. The CDR3 is made up of 16 amino acids. From germline, CDR1 is SGHNT and CDR2 YENEEA. The V segment lost 1 base and the J segment 7 bases; nucleotides outside the gene matches: 10. The CDR3 sequence: CASSLGPTSGRGTQYF. For the CDR3, the DNA is TGTGCCAGCAGCTTAGGGCCGACTAGCGGAAGAGGGACCCAGTACTTC.

This rearrangement joins TRBV27 to TRBJ1-2; 7 nucleotides agree with TRBD1. The germline V gene encodes CDR1 MNHEY and CDR2 SMNVEV (reference sequence). V was clipped by 5 bases and J by 3 bases; unmatched bases: 9. The CDR3 is 15 amino acids. Here the CDR3 DNA reads TGTGCCAGCAGTCCCCAGAGGGGGCCTGACTATGGCTACACCTTC. This translates into CASSPQRGPDYGYTF.

This clone has a count of ten or more. The chain links TRBV21-1 to TRBJ2-7. TRBV21-1 is deemed a pseudogene. CDR3 length: 15 residues. Here the CDR3 DNA reads TGTGCCAGCAGCAAAGACGAGCCGCTTTCTTACGAGCAGTACGTC. Amino acids: CASSKDEPLSYEQYV.

This clone has a count of ten or more. J is TRBJ1-6 and V is TRBV29-1, with D maybe TRBD1 (5 bases). Per the germline V gene, CDR1 is SQVTM and CDR2 is ANQGSEA. The CDR3 runs to 13 residues. Trimming removed 5 bases from V and 7 bases from J, with 12 bases in between. The CDR3 is CSVLWDRNSPLHF. The DNA of the CDR3 is TGCAGCGTTCTCTGGGACCGGAATTCACCCCTCCACTTT. Based on the CDR3 plus reference TRBV29-1 and TRBJ1-6, the full variable domain is SAVISQKPSRDICQRGTSLTIQCQVDSQVTMMFWYRQQPGQSLTLIATANQGSEATYESGFVIDKFPISRPNLTFSTLTVSNMSPEDSSIYLCSVLWDRNSPLHFGNGTRLTVT.

This clone has more than one count but fewer than ten. This chain joins TRBV6-1 and TRBJ2-5; 11 bases map to TRBD1. Trimming removed 6 bases from V and 5 bases from J; junction bases left unmatched: 2. CDR3 size: 13 residues. The germline V gene has CDR1 MNHNS and CDR2 SASEGT. In nucleotides, the CDR3 is TGTGCCAGCAGCTGGGACAGGGGGGAGACCCAGTACTTC. It translates to CASSWDRGETQYF.

The gene calls are TRBV4-2 and TRBJ2-3, with 7 positions matching TRBD2. The CDR3 contains 15 residues. The germline V gene has CDR1 LGHNA and CDR2 YNFKEQ. V was pared by 3 bases and J by 2 bases, with 5 bases of the junction left unmatched. The CDR3 loop is CASSQQAGLTDTQYF. Written as DNA, the CDR3 is TGTGCCAGCAGCCAGCAAGCGGGACTCACAGATACGCAGTATTTT.

This chain joins TRBV6-6 and TRBJ1-4; D is possibly TRBD1 (6 bases). V shed 6 bases and J shed 3 bases, with 11 bases lying between them. The CDR3 has 14 residues. CDR1 and CDR2 (germline): MNHNY, SVGAGI (reference sequence). The CDR3 DNA is TGTGCCAGCAGACCTAGGACAGCTAATGAAAAACTGTTTTTT. Its translation: CASRPRTANEKLFF.

This clone was seen a few times. This likely traces to a read error, being one base from a far larger clone. This same CDR3 is encoded by further DNA sequences in the sample. V gene TRBV5-4 combines with J gene TRBJ2-1; no clear D gene. This CDR3 spans 14 amino acids. The germline gives CDR1 SGHNT, CDR2 YYREEE (reference sequence). Deletions cut 4 bases from V and 7 bases from J, with 15 bases between. In nucleotides, the CDR3 is TGTGCCAGCAGCCAAGGAGCTTTGGAGAATGAGCAGTTCTTC. Translation gives CASSQGALENEQFF. Looking up the rest from reference TRBV5-4 and TRBJ2-1 gives the full variable domain: ETGVTQSPTHLIKTRGQQVTLRCSSQSGHNTVSWYQQALGQGPQFIFQYYREEENGRGNFPPRFSGLQFPNYSSELNVNALELDDSALYLCASSQGALENEQFFGPGTRLTVL.